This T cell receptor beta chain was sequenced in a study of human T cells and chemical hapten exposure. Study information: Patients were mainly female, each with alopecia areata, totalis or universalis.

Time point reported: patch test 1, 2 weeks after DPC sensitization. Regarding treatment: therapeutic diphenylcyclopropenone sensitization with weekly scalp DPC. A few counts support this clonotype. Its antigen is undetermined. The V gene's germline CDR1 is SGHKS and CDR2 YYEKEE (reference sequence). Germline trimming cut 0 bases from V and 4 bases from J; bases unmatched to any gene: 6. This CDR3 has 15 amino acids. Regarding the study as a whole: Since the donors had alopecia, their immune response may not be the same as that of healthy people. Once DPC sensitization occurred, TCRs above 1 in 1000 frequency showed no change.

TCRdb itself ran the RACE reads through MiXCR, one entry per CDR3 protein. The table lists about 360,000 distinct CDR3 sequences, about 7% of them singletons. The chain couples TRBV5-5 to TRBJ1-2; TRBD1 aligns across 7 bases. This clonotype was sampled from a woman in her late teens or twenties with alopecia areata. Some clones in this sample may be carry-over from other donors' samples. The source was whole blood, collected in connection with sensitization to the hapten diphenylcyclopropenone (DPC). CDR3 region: CASSLAGQAFYGYTF. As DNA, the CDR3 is TGTGCCAGCAGCTTGGCTGGACAGGCCTTCTATGGCTACACCTTC.